These 15 T cell receptor beta chains share one sample of origin, sequenced in a study of blood T cell repertoires in COVID-19. The repertoire was sequenced with immunoSEQ multiplex PCR; TCRdb's copy has only in-frame clones and lacks some. The sample lists about 270,000 clones; about four fifths were seen once. Sequenced material: peripheral blood. Receptors were obtained from a woman aged 50 to 60 who had recovered from COVID-19.

J is TRBJ2-7 and V is TRBV18; no clear D. This CDR3 contains 12 residues. Germline V CDR1 and CDR2: KGHSH, LQKENI. V lost 8 bases and J lost 0, with 8 bases in between. In DNA, the CDR3 is TGTGCCAGCCGCGGTGGCTCCTACGAGCAGTACTTC. The encoded protein is CASRGGSYEQYF.

This rearrangement joins TRBV19 to TRBJ2-7; 9 bases are a match to TRBD1. CDR3 length: 16 residues. From germline, CDR1 is LNHDA and CDR2 SQIVND (reference sequence). V lost 4 bases and J lost 0; bases outside the gene matches: 7. The CDR3 bases are TGTGCCAGTAGTACCGGGACAGGGTTACTCTCCTACGAGCAGTACTTC. Amino acid sequence: CASSTGTGLLSYEQYF.

V gene TRBV28 combines with J gene TRBJ1-1; no firm D call. The V gene's germline CDR1 is MDHEN and CDR2 SYDVKM. CDR3 length: 12 residues. The V gene lost 8 bases and the J gene lost 3 bases, with 10 bases spanning the gap. The CDR3 loop reads CASFQRDTEAFF. Here the CDR3 DNA reads TGTGCCAGCTTCCAGAGGGACACTGAAGCTTTCTTT.

The table lists this clone with a count of one. This chain uses TRBV11-2 with TRBJ2-7; 9 nucleotides match TRBD2. CDR3 size: 15 residues. The V segment lost 5 bases and the J segment 3 bases; nucleotides outside the gene matches: 8. From germline, CDR1 is SGHAT and CDR2 FQNNGV. The CDR3: CASSDRAGGGYEQYF. CDR3 sequence (DNA): TGTGCCAGCAGCGACAGAGCGGGAGGTGGCTACGAGCAGTACTTC.

This clone was observed a single time. V is TRBV6-5 and J is TRBJ2-7; no clear D gene. The germline V gene encodes CDR1 MNHEY and CDR2 SVGAGI. The CDR3 sequence is 14 residues long. Deletions cut 4 bases from V and 2 bases from J, with 12 bases between. The CDR3 bases are TGTGCCAGCAGTTTACTATTAGGAACCTACGAGCAGTACTTC. Translated, it gives CASSLLLGTYEQYF.

The rearrangement links TRBV28 to TRBJ2-5; weak D call: TRBD2 (6 bases). This CDR3 has 16 residues. The germline V and J ends were trimmed by 2 bases and 4 bases, with 17 bases remaining between them. Germline lookup yields CDR1 MDHEN and CDR2 SYDVKM. CDR3 amino acids: CASSLPRNSGIETQYF. The CDR3 DNA reads TGTGCCAGCAGTTTACCCCGGAATAGCGGCATAGAGACCCAGTACTTC. The entire variable domain, with the rest obtained from reference TRBV28 and TRBJ2-5, is as follows: DVKVTQSSRYLVKRTGEKVFLECVQDMDHENMFWYRQDPGLGLRLIYFSYDVKMKEKGDIPEGYSVSREKKERFSLILESASTNQTSMYLCASSLPRNSGIETQYFGPGTRLLVL.

This clone showed up just a few times. This sequence joins TRBV20-1 and TRBJ1-5; D ambiguous. Trimming took off 3 bases at V and 0 bases at J, with 9 bases between the two ends. The CDR3 has 14 amino acids. Germline CDR1 DFQATT, CDR2 SNEGSKA (reference sequence). The CDR3 reads CSASPLGSNQPQHF. In DNA, the CDR3 is TGCAGTGCTAGTCCCCTAGGTAGCAATCAGCCCCAGCATTTT.

The chain joins TRBV30 to TRBJ1-4; 7 nucleotides agree with TRBD1. The CDR3 extends over 15 amino acids. CDR1 and CDR2 from the germline V gene are GTSNPN and SVGIG (reference sequence). Trimming removed 2 bases from V and 7 bases from J; junction bases left unmatched: 10. The CDR3 sequence: CAWSRAGGRREKLFF. The CDR3 DNA reads as TGTGCCTGGAGTCGGGCAGGGGGGAGGCGTGAAAAACTGTTTTTT.

This rearrangement joins TRBV7-3 to TRBJ2-1, with unresolved D. The CDR3 extends over 12 amino acids. The germline CDR1 and CDR2 sequences are SGHTA and FQGTGA. Trimming took 3 bases from V and 6 from J, leaving 6 bases between them. The CDR3: CASSFSSNEQFF. DNA for the CDR3: TGTGCCAGCAGCTTCTCCAGCAATGAGCAGTTCTTC.

This clone was observed many times. The chain uses TRBV4-2 and TRBJ1-3; no firm D call. The CDR3 has 14 amino acids. Trimming removed 5 bases from V and 4 bases from J, with 12 bases in between. The germline gives CDR1 LGHNA, CDR2 YNFKEQ. The CDR3 protein is CASSVGGGGNTIYF. CDR3 coding DNA: TGTGCCAGCAGCGTAGGAGGAGGGGGAAACACCATATATTTT.

The chain is built from TRBV7-2 and TRBJ2-1; possibly TRBD2 for D (5 bases). Trimming pared 4 bases from V and 8 bases from J, leaving 15 bases between. Germline-derived CDR1 and CDR2 are SGHTA and FQGNSA. The CDR3 covers 14 residues. The CDR3 bases are TGTGCCAGCAGCTCGGGGTGGGCTCGAGATGAGCAGTTCTTC. It is translated as CASSSGWARDEQFF.

The chain recombines TRBV6-6 with TRBJ2-1, with 12 nucleotides matching TRBD2. The CDR3 runs 18 residues. The junction had 16 bases not matched to a gene; V was cut back by 5 bases and J by 8 bases. In germline, CDR1 is MNHNY, CDR2 SVGAGI (reference sequence). In DNA form, the CDR3 reads TGTGCCAGCAGTCCGACTGTCATAAGACTAGCGGGGGAGGATGAGCAGTTCTTC. This translates into CASSPTVIRLAGEDEQFF.

This clone was detected only a few times. J is TRBJ1-6 and V is TRBV7-9; D is possibly TRBD1 (5 bases). CDR1 SEHNR and CDR2 FQNEAQ come from the germline V gene (reference sequence). V was shortened by 0 bases and J by 9 bases, with 12 bases between the two germline ends. This CDR3 is built from 15 residues. Here the CDR3 DNA reads TGTGCCAGCAGCTTAGCCTCCCAGGGCAGTTCACCCCTCCACTTT. Translated: CASSLASQGSSPLHF.

The chain links TRBV6-9 to TRBJ1-2, with D perhaps matching TRBD1 (5 bases). Trimming removed 2 bases from V and 7 bases from J, with 17 bases in between. The CDR3 is 15 residues long. Germline CDR1 is MNHGY and CDR2 is SVAAGI. As DNA, the CDR3 is TGTGCCAGCAGTTATCCTTTACAGGCATTATGTGGCTACACCTTC. It translates to CASSYPLQALCGYTF.

This clone was seen once. This chain links TRBV6-4 with TRBJ1-1; D might be TRBD1 (5 bases). CDR1 MRHNA and CDR2 SNTAGT come from the germline V gene. The germline V and J ends were trimmed by 2 bases and 3 bases, with 7 bases remaining between them. The CDR3 extends over 13 amino acids. Here the CDR3 DNA reads TGTGCCAGCAGTGACCAGGGCTACACTGAAGCTTTCTTT. Encoded protein: CASSDQGYTEAFF.